These 29 T cell receptor beta chains share one sample of origin, sequenced in a study of CD8 T cells in Susac syndrome. Reverse transcription of about 0.5 to 1 ug RNA used random hexamers. TCRdb called the immunoSEQ multiplex PCR reads again in MiXCR, with one record for every CDR3 protein. Among around 200,000 distinct CDR3 sequences, 80% to 95% were seen once, and the ten largest hold approximately 0.13%. The sample consisted of CD8+ T cells from PBMCs. Every receptor here comes from a human donor with multiple sclerosis.

The chain is built from TRBV4-2 and TRBJ1-6; D possibly corresponds to TRBD1 (5 bases). V lost 5 bases and J lost 0, with 14 bases in between. The germline gives CDR1 LGHNA, CDR2 YNFKEQ. The CDR3 is 17 residues long. CDR3 residues: CASSEITGISYNSPLHF. The CDR3 nucleotides read TGTGCCAGCAGCGAAATAACAGGAATCTCCTATAATTCACCCCTCCACTTT.

A single count supports this clonotype. V usage is TRBV4-3 and J usage is TRBJ2-1; 8 nucleotides line up with TRBD1. The CDR3 is 17 residues long. The V gene's germline CDR1 is LGHNA and CDR2 YSLEER. V was clipped by 0 bases and J by 5 bases; unmatched bases: 9. CDR3 in amino acids: CASSQDIPGQADNEQFF. In DNA form, the CDR3 reads TGCGCCAGCAGCCAAGACATTCCGGGACAGGCTGACAATGAGCAGTTCTTC.

V and J are TRBV30 and TRBJ1-1, with unresolved D. From germline, CDR1 is GTSNPN and CDR2 SVGIG (reference sequence). The length of the CDR3 is 14 residues. The germline V and J ends were trimmed by 0 bases and 0 bases, with 8 bases remaining between them. The CDR3 nucleotides are TGTGCCTGGAGTGTAGGTCCTCTGAACACTGAAGCTTTCTTT. Amino acid sequence: CAWSVGPLNTEAFF.

Only one count was recorded for this clonotype. V and J are TRBV27 and TRBJ1-5; tentatively, D is TRBD1 (5 bases). Germline CDR1 reads MNHEY; CDR2 reads SMNVEV (reference sequence). CDR3 length: 15 amino acids. Trimming took off 4 bases at V and 8 bases at J, with 18 bases between the two ends. The CDR3 protein is CASSSTASRGEPQHF. The CDR3 DNA reads as TGTGCCAGCAGTTCGACAGCCTCGAGAGGGGAGCCCCAGCATTTT.

CDR3 coding DNA: TGTGCCAGCAGCCCCGATGGGGGAGCGGATTATGGCTACACCTTC. Encoded protein: CASSPDGGADYGYTF. The J gene is TRBJ1-2, the V gene TRBV11-1; D possibly corresponds to TRBD1 (5 bases). V was trimmed by 5 bases and J by 5 bases, leaving 18 bases between them. The germline V gene encodes CDR1 SGHAT and CDR2 FQDESV (reference sequence). The CDR3 consists of 15 residues.

This chain connects TRBV30 to TRBJ2-1; D is perhaps TRBD2 (7 bases). The germline gives CDR1 GTSNPN, CDR2 SVGIG (reference sequence). The CDR3 is 15 amino acids. The germline V and J ends were trimmed by 0 bases and 7 bases, with 16 bases remaining between them. The CDR3 nucleotides are TGTGCCTGGAGTGTATTTCGGGGGGCCGGTAATGAGCAGTTCTTC. Its translation is CAWSVFRGAGNEQFF. Full variable domain (missing parts from reference TRBV30 and TRBJ2-1): SQTIHQWPATLVQPVGSPLSLECTVEGTSNPNLYWYRQAAGRGLQLLFYSVGIGQISSEVPQNLSASRPQDRQFILSSKKLLLSDSGFYLCAWSVFRGAGNEQFFGPGTRLTVL.

The CDR3 DNA follows: TGTGCCAGCAGTTTAAATGGGGAGGACTATGGCTACACCTTC. Amino acids: CASSLNGEDYGYTF. The V call is TRBV27, the J call TRBJ1-2; D gene unclear. Looked up from germline, CDR1 is MNHEY and CDR2 is SMNVEV (reference sequence). The V end was cut by 2 bases, the J end by 3 bases, with 10 bases between. This CDR3 spans 14 amino acids.

The sample holds one count of this clonotype. This sequence joins TRBV7-8 and TRBJ2-7, with 8 bases lining up with TRBD2. The CDR3 contains 14 residues. With 5 bases clipped from V and 8 bases from J, the junction kept 11 bases outside the gene matches. Germline V gene lookup returns CDR1 SGHVS and CDR2 FQNEAQ. The CDR3 loop reads CASSDAGGLHQQYF. The CDR3 DNA reads TGTGCCAGCAGCGACGCGGGGGGCCTACACCAGCAGTACTTC.

V and J are TRBV7-9 and TRBJ1-2, with D perhaps TRBD1 (6 bases). Trimming removed 11 bases at V and 2 bases at J, with 18 bases between. CDR1 and CDR2 from the germline V gene are SEHNR and FQNEAQ (reference sequence). CDR3 length: 14 residues. CDR3 residues: CAATPSGGNYGYTF. The CDR3 DNA is TGTGCCGCTACCCCTAGCGGGGGCAACTATGGCTACACCTTC.

The rearrangement links TRBV13 to TRBJ1-1; TRBD1 aligns across 9 bases. From germline, CDR1 is PRHDT and CDR2 FYEKMQ (reference sequence). The CDR3 runs to 16 residues. After removal of 4 bases from V and 1 base from J, the junction contained 7 bases not matched to a gene. The CDR3 is CASSSILTGGNTEAFF. DNA of the CDR3: TGTGCCAGCAGCTCGATATTGACAGGGGGGAACACTGAAGCTTTCTTT.

The V call is TRBV7-9, the J call TRBJ1-1; no reliable D call. Germline lookup yields CDR1 SEHNR and CDR2 FQNEAQ (reference sequence). V was pared by 6 bases and J by 2 bases, with 10 bases between. This CDR3 spans 13 amino acids. CDR3 nucleotide sequence: TGTGCCAGCAGAGACGGAACAAACACTGAAGCTTTCTTT. Translation gives CASRDGTNTEAFF.

This rearrangement joins TRBV14 to TRBJ2-7; 9 bases line up with TRBD2. The CDR3 spans 17 residues. V trimming: 0 bases; J trimming: 2 bases; junction bases outside the gene matches: 8. Germline loops: CDR1 SGHDN, CDR2 FVKESK. The CDR3, as DNA: TGTGCCAGCAGCCAAGACTGGCGCGGGAGGGGAGCCTACGAGCAGTACTTC. Amino acids: CASSQDWRGRGAYEQYF.

CDR3 coding DNA: TGTGCCACCAGTGAACCCCCCGGACAGAGTAACTATGGCTACACCTTC. Translated: CATSEPPGQSNYGYTF. The chain joins TRBV24-1 to TRBJ1-2, with D tentatively TRBD1 (6 bases). The CDR3 has 16 amino acids. Germline CDR1 reads KGHDR; CDR2 reads SFDVKD. The V end was cut by 4 bases, the J end by 1 base, with 15 bases between.

This rearrangement joins TRBV7-9 to TRBJ2-7, with 9 bases lining up with TRBD1. CDR3 length equals 12 residues. Germline V gene sequence: CDR1 SEHNR, CDR2 FQNEAQ (reference sequence). V shed 8 bases and J 5 bases; nucleotides not matched to a gene: 4. Here the CDR3 reads CASGTGINEQYF. CDR3 DNA: TGTGCCAGCGGGACAGGGATTAACGAGCAGTACTTC.

The gene calls are TRBV2 and TRBJ2-1, with TRBD2 matching 10 bases. Germline V lookup: CDR1 SNHLY, CDR2 FYNNEI. V shed 5 bases, J shed 5 bases, and the junction held 21 bases outside the gene matches. There are 20 residues in the CDR3. Written as DNA, the CDR3 is TGTGCCAGCAGTCGAACGGCTAGCGGGAGCCTCGGGGGCCTCAACAATGAGCAGTTCTTC. Protein product: CASSRTASGSLGGLNNEQFF.

The chain couples TRBV7-9 to TRBJ1-4; TRBD1 agrees at 10 bases. Trimming removed 5 bases from V and 5 bases from J; junction bases left unmatched: 2. Germline V gives CDR1 SEHNR, CDR2 FQNEAQ (reference sequence). This CDR3 region has 14 residues. The CDR3: CASSRQGANEKLFF. The CDR3 coding sequence is TGTGCCAGCAGCCGACAGGGGGCGAATGAAAAACTGTTTTTT.

The chain carries TRBV24-1 and TRBJ2-1; D might be TRBD2 (6 bases). The CDR3 runs 17 residues. Germline V gene data show CDR1 as KGHDR and CDR2 as SFDVKD. With 7 bases removed from V and 8 bases from J, the gap between germline ends came to 26 bases. In nucleotides, the CDR3 is TGTGCCACCAGCCAGGGCGGAGCGGGTCCCAACATTGATGAGCAGTTCTTC. Residues: CATSQGGAGPNIDEQFF.

This chain links TRBV14 with TRBJ2-2; D perhaps matches TRBD2 (6 bases). This CDR3 region has 15 residues. CDR1 is SGHDN and CDR2 is FVKESK in the germline V gene. The ends were cut back, 4 bases at V and 5 bases at J, with 14 bases in the middle. CDR3 DNA: TGTGCCAGCAGCCCCTTCGGCGGGAAGACCGGGGAGCTGTTTTTT. This gives the protein CASSPFGGKTGELFF.

This chain links TRBV7-9 with TRBJ2-2; D perhaps matches TRBD2 (5 bases). CDR1 and CDR2 from the germline V gene are SEHNR and FQNEAQ (reference sequence). The CDR3 has 16 amino acids. Deletions cut 5 bases from V and 0 bases from J, with 13 bases between. The CDR3 DNA sequence: TGTGCCAGCAGCCGGGGTACGGGGTCGAACACCGGGGAGCTGTTTTTT. Protein product: CASSRGTGSNTGELFF.

J is TRBJ2-7 and V is TRBV4-2; TRBD2 is a possible D gene (6 bases). CDR1 is LGHNA, CDR2 YNFKEQ, per germline. Trimming removed 3 bases at V and 3 bases at J, with 18 bases between. The CDR3 extends over 16 amino acids. CDR3 sequence (DNA): TGTGCCAGCAGCCAGGAAGAAGAGGGACTCCTCTACGAGCAGTACTTC. It codes for CASSQEEEGLLYEQYF.

The V gene is TRBV4-1, the J gene TRBJ2-2, with a weak D call TRBD1 (5 bases). The V end was cut by 1 base, the J end by 4 bases, with 19 bases between. The CDR3 covers 18 residues. CDR1 is MGHRA and CDR2 is YSYEKL in the germline V gene. The CDR3 loop reads CASSQGLGAVYPTGELFF. The CDR3 bases are TGCGCCAGCAGCCAAGGGTTAGGGGCAGTGTACCCCACCGGGGAGCTGTTTTTT.

This clonotype was seen just once. The V call is TRBV15, the J call TRBJ2-3; TRBD1 matches 7 bases. V dropped 0 bases and J dropped 2; count of bases not matched to a gene: 5. The CDR3 is 16 residues long. Germline V gene data show CDR1 as LNHNV and CDR2 as YYDKDF (reference sequence). The CDR3 DNA reads TGTGCCACCAGCAGAGAACCAGGGGGTAACACAGATACGCAGTATTTT. This gives the protein CATSREPGGNTDTQYF. Full variable domain (missing parts from reference TRBV15 and TRBJ2-3): DAMVIQNPRYQVTQFGKPVTLSCSQTLNHNVMYWYQQKSSQAPKLLFHYYDKDFNNEADTPDNFQSRRPNTSFCFLDIRSPGLGDTAMYLCATSREPGGNTDTQYFGPGTRLTVL.

This chain joins TRBV6-5 and TRBJ2-1, with D tentatively TRBD1 or TRBD2 (7 bases each). The CDR3 contains 16 residues. Trimming stripped 4 bases from V and 8 bases from J, with 21 bases between. From germline, CDR1 is MNHEY and CDR2 SVGAGI. In nucleotides, the CDR3 is TGTGCCAGCAGTTCTCCGACAGGGAGGGACACCGATGAGCAGTTCTTC. The encoded protein is CASSSPTGRDTDEQFF.

V gene TRBV24-1 combines with J gene TRBJ1-4; tentative D call: TRBD1 (5 bases). CDR3 length: 14 residues. Germline V lookup: CDR1 KGHDR, CDR2 SFDVKD. The V gene lost 4 bases and the J gene lost 3 bases, with 8 bases spanning the gap. The CDR3 region has the DNA TGTGCCACCAGTGACACAGGTCCTAATGAAAAACTGTTTTTT. Protein sequence: CATSDTGPNEKLFF.

This sequence joins TRBV19 and TRBJ2-7, with 10 bases that match TRBD1. The V gene's germline CDR1 is LNHDA and CDR2 SQIVND (reference sequence). This CDR3 has 14 residues. V trimming: 6 bases; J trimming: 4 bases; junction bases outside the gene matches: 6. In DNA form, the CDR3 reads TGTGCCAGTAGATCCGGGACAGGGGTTTACGAGCAGTACTTC. Translation: CASRSGTGVYEQYF. The full variable domain, with the rest looked up from reference TRBV19 and TRBJ2-7, is DGGITQSPKYLFRKEGQNVTLSCEQNLNHDAMYWYRQDPGQGLRLIYYSQIVNDFQKGDIAEGYSVSREKKESFPLTVTSAQKNPTAFYLCASRSGTGVYEQYFGPGTRLTVT.

The chain combines TRBV2 with TRBJ2-1; TRBD2 might be the D (6 bases). Trimming pared 6 bases from V and 5 bases from J, leaving 17 bases between. Germline CDR1 reads SNHLY; CDR2 reads FYNNEI. The CDR3 has 15 amino acids. The CDR3 loop is CASRWPGESNNEQFF. The CDR3 coding sequence is TGTGCCAGCAGGTGGCCGGGAGAGAGCAACAATGAGCAGTTCTTC.

V usage is TRBV4-3 and J usage is TRBJ1-4, with D maybe TRBD1 (6 bases). The CDR3 totals 15 residues. The germline V and J ends were trimmed by 0 bases and 8 bases, with 13 bases remaining between them. Looked up from germline, CDR1 is LGHNA and CDR2 is YSLEER. The CDR3 here is CASSQDHRASEKLFF. The DNA for the CDR3 is TGCGCCAGCAGCCAAGATCACAGGGCGAGCGAAAAACTGTTTTTT.

V is TRBV11-1 and J is TRBJ2-1, with a tentative D call TRBD1 (6 bases). This CDR3 has 13 residues. CDR1 is SGHAT, CDR2 FQDESV, per germline (reference sequence). V was pared by 0 bases and J by 7 bases, with 7 bases between. CDR3 sequence (DNA): TGTGCCAGCAGCTTAGCTAGGGGGAATGAGCAGTTCTTC. It is translated as CASSLARGNEQFF.

The rearrangement uses TRBV4-2 and TRBJ2-4, with D maybe TRBD2 (5 bases). Germline-derived CDR1 and CDR2 are LGHNA and YNFKEQ. The CDR3 consists of 13 residues. V was pared by 2 bases and J by 9 bases, with 11 bases between. CDR3 amino acids: CASSQKSEGIQYF. The CDR3 region has the DNA TGTGCCAGCAGCCAAAAGTCTGAGGGCATTCAGTACTTC.